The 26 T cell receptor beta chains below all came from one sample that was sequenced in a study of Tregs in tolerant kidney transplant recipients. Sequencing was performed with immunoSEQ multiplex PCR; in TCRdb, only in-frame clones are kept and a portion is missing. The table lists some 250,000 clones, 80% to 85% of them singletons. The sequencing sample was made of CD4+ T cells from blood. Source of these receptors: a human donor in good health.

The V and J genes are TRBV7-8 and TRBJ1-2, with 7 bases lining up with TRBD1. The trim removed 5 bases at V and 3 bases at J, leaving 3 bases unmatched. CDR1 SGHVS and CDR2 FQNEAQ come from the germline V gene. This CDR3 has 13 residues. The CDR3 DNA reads TGTGCCAGCAGCGCCGGGACAGACTATGGCTACACCTTC. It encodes CASSAGTDYGYTF.

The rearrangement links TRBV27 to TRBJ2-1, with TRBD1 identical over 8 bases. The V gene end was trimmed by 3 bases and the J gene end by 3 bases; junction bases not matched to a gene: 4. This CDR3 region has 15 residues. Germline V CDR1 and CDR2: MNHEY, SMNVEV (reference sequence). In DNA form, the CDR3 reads TGTGCCAGCAGTTTTGACAGGGGATACTACAATGAGCAGTTCTTC. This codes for CASSFDRGYYNEQFF.

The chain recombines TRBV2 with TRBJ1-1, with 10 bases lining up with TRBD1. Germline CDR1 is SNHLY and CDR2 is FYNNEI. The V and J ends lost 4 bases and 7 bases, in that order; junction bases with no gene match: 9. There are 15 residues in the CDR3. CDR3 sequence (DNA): TGTGCCAGCAGTGGAGAGGGACAGGGGTCAGGTGAAGCTTTCTTT. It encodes CASSGEGQGSGEAFF. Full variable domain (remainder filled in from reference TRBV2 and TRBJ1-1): EPEVTQTPSHQVTQMGQEVILRCVPISNHLYFYWYRQILGQKVEFLVSFYNNEISEKSEIFDDQFSVERPDGSNFTLKIRSTKLEDSAMYFCASSGEGQGSGEAFFGQGTRLTVV.

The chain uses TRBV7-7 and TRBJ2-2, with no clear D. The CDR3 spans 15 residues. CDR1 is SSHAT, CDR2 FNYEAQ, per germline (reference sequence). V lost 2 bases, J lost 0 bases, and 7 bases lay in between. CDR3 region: CASSLRVANTGELFF. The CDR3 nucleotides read TGTGCCAGCAGCTTACGGGTAGCGAACACCGGGGAGCTGTTTTTT.

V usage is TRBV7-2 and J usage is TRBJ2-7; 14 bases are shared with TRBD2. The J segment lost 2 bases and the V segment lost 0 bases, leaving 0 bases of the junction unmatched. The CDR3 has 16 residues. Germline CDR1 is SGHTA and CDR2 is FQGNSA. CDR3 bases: TGTGCCAGCAGCTTAGCGGGACTAGCGGGGGCCTACGAGCAGTACTTC. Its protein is CASSLAGLAGAYEQYF.

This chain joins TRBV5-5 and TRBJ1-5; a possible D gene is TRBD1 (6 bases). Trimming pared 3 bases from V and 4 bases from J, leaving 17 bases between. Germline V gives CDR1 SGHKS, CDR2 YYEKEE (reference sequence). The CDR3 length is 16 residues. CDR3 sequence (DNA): TGTGCCAGCAGCTCTACCGAAGGGACATTGAATCAGCCCCAGCATTTT. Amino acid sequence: CASSSTEGTLNQPQHF.

CDR3 residues: CASSPNRGLAGGSYEQYF. In DNA, the CDR3 is TGTGCCAGCAGCCCCAACCGGGGACTAGCGGGGGGCTCCTACGAGCAGTACTTC. This chain uses TRBV5-6 with TRBJ2-7; 15 bases are shared with TRBD2. This CDR3 spans 18 amino acids. J lost 0 bases, V lost 4 bases, and 8 bases had no gene match. Per germline, CDR1 SGHDT and CDR2 YYEEEE.

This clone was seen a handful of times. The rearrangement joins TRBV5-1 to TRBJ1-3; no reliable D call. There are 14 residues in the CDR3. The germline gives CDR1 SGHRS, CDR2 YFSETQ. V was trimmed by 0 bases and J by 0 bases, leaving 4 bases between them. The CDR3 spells CASSLGYSGNTIYF. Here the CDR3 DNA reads TGCGCCAGCAGCTTGGGGTACTCTGGAAACACCATATATTTT.

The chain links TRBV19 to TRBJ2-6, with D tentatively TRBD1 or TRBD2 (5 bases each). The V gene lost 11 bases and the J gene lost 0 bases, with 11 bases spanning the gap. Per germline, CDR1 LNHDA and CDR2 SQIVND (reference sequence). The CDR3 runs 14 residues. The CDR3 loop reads CAGLDSSGANVLTF. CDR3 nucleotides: TGTGCCGGACTCGACAGCTCTGGGGCCAACGTCCTGACTTTC. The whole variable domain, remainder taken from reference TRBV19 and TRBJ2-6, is DGGITQSPKYLFRKEGQNVTLSCEQNLNHDAMYWYRQDPGQGLRLIYYSQIVNDFQKGDIAEGYSVSREKKESFPLTVTSAQKNPTAFYLCAGLDSSGANVLTFGAGSRLTVL.

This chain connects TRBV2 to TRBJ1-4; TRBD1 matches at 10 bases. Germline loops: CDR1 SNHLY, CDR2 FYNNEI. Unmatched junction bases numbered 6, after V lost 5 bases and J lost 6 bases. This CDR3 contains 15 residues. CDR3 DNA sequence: TGTGCCAGCAGTTCTACCGGGACAGGGGATGAAAAACTGTTTTTT. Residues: CASSSTGTGDEKLFF.

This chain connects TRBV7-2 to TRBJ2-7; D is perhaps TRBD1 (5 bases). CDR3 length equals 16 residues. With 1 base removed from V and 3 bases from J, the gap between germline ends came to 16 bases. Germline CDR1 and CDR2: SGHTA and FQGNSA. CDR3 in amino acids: CASSLVGAAGFYEQYF. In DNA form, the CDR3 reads TGTGCCAGCAGCTTAGTTGGGGCCGCCGGTTTCTACGAGCAGTACTTC.

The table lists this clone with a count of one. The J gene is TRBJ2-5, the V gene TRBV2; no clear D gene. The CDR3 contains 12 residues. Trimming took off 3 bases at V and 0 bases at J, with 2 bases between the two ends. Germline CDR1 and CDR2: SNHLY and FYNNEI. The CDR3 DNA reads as TGTGCCAGCAGTGATTACCAAGAGACCCAGTACTTC. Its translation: CASSDYQETQYF.

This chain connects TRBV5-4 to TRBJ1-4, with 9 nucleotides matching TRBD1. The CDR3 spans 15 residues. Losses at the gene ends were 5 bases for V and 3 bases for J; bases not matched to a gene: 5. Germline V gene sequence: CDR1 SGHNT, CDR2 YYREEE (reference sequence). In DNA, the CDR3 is TGTGCCAGCAGTTACAGGGGGCGGGCTAATGAAAAACTGTTTTTT. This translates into CASSYRGRANEKLFF. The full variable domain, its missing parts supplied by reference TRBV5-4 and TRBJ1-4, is ETGVTQSPTHLIKTRGQQVTLRCSSQSGHNTVSWYQQALGQGPQFIFQYYREEENGRGNFPPRFSGLQFPNYSSELNVNALELDDSALYLCASSYRGRANEKLFFGSGTQLSVL.

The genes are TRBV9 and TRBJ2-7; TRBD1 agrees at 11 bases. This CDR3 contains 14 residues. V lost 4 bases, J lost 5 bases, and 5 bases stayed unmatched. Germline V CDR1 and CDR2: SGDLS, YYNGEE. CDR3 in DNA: TGTGCCAGCAGCCCGGGACAGGGGGTCAACGAGCAGTACTTC. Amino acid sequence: CASSPGQGVNEQYF.

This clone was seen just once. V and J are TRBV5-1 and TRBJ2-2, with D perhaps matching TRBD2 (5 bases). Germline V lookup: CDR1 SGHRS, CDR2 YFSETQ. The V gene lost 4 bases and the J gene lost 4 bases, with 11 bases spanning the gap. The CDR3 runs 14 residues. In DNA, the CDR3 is TGCGCCAGCAGCAGAGCGGTGGCCACCGGGGAGCTGTTTTTT. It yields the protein CASSRAVATGELFF.

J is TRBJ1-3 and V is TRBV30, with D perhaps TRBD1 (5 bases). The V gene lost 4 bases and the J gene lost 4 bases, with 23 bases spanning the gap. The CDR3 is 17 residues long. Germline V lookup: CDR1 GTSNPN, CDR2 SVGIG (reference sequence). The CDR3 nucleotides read TGTGCCTGGACTGATAACTCGGGACGGACGGAGGGAAACACCATATATTTT. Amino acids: CAWTDNSGRTEGNTIYF.

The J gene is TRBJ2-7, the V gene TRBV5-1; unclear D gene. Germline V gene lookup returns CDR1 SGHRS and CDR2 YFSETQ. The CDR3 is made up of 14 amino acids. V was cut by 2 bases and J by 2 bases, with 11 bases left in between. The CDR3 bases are TGCGCCAGCAGCTTTTCGAGTCCCCCCTACGAGCAGTACTTC. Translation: CASSFSSPPYEQYF.

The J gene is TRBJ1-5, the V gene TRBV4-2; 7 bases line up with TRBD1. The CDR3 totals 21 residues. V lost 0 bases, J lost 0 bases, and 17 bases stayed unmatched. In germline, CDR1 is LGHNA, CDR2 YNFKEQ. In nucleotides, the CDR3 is TGTGCCAGCAGCCAAGACGCCTGGGGCAGGGGGGAGCCAAATAGCAATCAGCCCCAGCATTTT. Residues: CASSQDAWGRGEPNSNQPQHF.

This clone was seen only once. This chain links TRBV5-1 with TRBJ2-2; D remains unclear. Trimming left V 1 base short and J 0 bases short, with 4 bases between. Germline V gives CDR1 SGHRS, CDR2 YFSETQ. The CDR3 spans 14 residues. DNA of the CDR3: TGCGCCAGCAGCTTGTTAGCGAACACCGGGGAGCTGTTTTTT. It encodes CASSLLANTGELFF.

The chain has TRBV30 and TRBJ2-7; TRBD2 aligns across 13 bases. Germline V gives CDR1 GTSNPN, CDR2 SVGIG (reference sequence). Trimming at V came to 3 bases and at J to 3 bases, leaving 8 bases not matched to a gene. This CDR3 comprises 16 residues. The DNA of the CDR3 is TGTGCCTGGAGCCTTCCGGGACTAGCGGGGAGCTACGAGCAGTACTTC. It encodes CAWSLPGLAGSYEQYF.

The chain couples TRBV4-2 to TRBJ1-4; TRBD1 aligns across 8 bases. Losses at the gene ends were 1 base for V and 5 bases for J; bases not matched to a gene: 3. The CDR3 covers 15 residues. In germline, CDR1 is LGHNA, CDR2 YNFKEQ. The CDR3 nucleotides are TGTGCCAGCAGCCAAGGGACAGGGATAAATGAAAAACTGTTTTTT. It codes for CASSQGTGINEKLFF.

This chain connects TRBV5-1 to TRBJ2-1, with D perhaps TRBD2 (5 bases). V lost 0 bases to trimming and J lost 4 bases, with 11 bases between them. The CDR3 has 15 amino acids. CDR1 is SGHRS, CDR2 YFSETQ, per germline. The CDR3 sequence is CASSLAEAVYNEQFF. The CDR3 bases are TGCGCCAGCAGCTTGGCCGAAGCGGTGTACAATGAGCAGTTCTTC.

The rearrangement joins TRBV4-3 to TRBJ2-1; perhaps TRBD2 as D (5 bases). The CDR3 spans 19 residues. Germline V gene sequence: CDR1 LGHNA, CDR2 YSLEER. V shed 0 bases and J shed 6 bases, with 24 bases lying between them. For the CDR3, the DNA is TGCGCCAGCAGCCAAGACCCTGTTAGCAACTATATTCGGGGCAATGAGCAGTTCTTC. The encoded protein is CASSQDPVSNYIRGNEQFF.

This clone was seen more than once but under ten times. CDR3 protein: CAWMLGRHNEQFF. CDR3 bases: TGTGCCTGGATGCTGGGGCGGCACAATGAGCAGTTCTTC. The chain uses TRBV30 and TRBJ2-1; D is perhaps TRBD1 (5 bases). CDR1 is GTSNPN, CDR2 SVGIG, per germline (reference sequence). Between the trimmed V and J ends, which lost 4 bases and 5 bases, there was a span of 12 bases. The CDR3 spans 13 residues.

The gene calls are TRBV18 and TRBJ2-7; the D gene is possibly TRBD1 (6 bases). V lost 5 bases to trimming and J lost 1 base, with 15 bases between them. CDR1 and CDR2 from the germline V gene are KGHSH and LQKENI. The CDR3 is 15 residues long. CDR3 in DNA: TGTGCCAGCTCATTATTGAAGGGGGTGTCCTACGAGCAGTACTTC. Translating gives CASSLLKGVSYEQYF. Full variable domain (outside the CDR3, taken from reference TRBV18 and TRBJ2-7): NAGVMQNPRHLVRRRGQEARLRCSPMKGHSHVYWYRQLPEEGLKFMVYLQKENIIDESGMPKERFSAEFPKEGPSILRIQQVVRGDSAAYFCASSLLKGVSYEQYFGPGTRLTVT.

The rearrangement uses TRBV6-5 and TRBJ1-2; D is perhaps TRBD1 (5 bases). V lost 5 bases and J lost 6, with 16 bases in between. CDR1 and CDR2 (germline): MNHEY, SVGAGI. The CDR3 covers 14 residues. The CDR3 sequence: CASSDPQGRDGYTF. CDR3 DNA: TGTGCCAGCAGTGATCCTCAGGGTAGGGATGGCTACACCTTC.